Below are 27 T cell receptor beta chains sequenced from a single sample in a study of early T cells in non-severe SARS-CoV-2 infection. TCRdb ran MiXCR on the 5' RACE reads and lists one entry per CDR3 protein. In the table there are more than 95,000 distinct CDR3 sequences, under 15% of which are singletons. The sample taken for sequencing was whole blood. These receptors originate from an adult who was a healthcare worker with PCR-confirmed SARS-CoV-2 infection or an uninfected control (not recorded which).

This clonotype was observed at least ten times. J is TRBJ1-1 and V is TRBV6-5; a weak D match, TRBD1 (5 bases). The CDR3 runs to 14 residues. V was shortened by 6 bases and J by 2 bases, with 13 bases between the two germline ends. Per the germline V gene, CDR1 is MNHEY and CDR2 is SVGAGI. CDR3 protein: CASSSTTGNTEAFF. CDR3 bases: TGTGCCAGCAGCTCAACAACAGGAAACACTGAAGCTTTCTTT.

CDR3 loop: CAWSRSGTPNQPQHF. As DNA, the CDR3 is TGTGCCTGGAGTCGTTCGGGGACACCTAATCAGCCCCAGCATTTT. The genes are TRBV30 and TRBJ1-5, with a possible D match to TRBD1 (6 bases). V lost 2 bases and J lost 4, with 15 bases in between. Germline CDR1 reads GTSNPN; CDR2 reads SVGIG (reference sequence). The CDR3 has 15 amino acids.

The genes are TRBV20-1 and TRBJ1-5, with a weak D call TRBD1 (5 bases). V lost 4 bases and J 2 bases, leaving 12 bases between the germline ends. This CDR3 comprises 14 residues. Germline values: CDR1 DFQATT, CDR2 SNEGSKA (reference sequence). CDR3 region: CSAKGSAGNQPQHF. The DNA for the CDR3 is TGCAGTGCTAAGGGGTCAGCTGGCAATCAGCCCCAGCATTTT.

The chain uses TRBV3-1 and TRBJ1-1; 8 nucleotides line up with TRBD1. This CDR3 spans 15 amino acids. The germline gives CDR1 LGHDT, CDR2 YNNKEL (reference sequence). V trimming: 1 base; J trimming: 4 bases; junction bases outside the gene matches: 5. CDR3 region: CASSQVGTGVTEAFF. Here the CDR3 DNA reads TGTGCCAGCAGCCAAGTCGGGACAGGTGTCACTGAAGCTTTCTTT.

This clonotype appeared a few times. This chain links TRBV2 with TRBJ2-2, with 8 bases identical to TRBD1. Germline V gene data show CDR1 as SNHLY and CDR2 as FYNNEI. The CDR3 runs 15 residues. V gave up 10 bases and J gave up 6 bases; unmatched junction bases: 13. The CDR3 coding sequence is TGTGCCACCCTTCGTCCAGGGGGCTTGGCCGGGGAGCTGTTTTTT. It translates to CATLRPGGLAGELFF.

This clonotype has only a few counts. The chain joins TRBV11-1 to TRBJ2-2; D is possibly TRBD1 (5 bases). V lost 1 base and J lost 2, with 14 bases in between. The germline V gene encodes CDR1 SGHAT and CDR2 FQDESV (reference sequence). CDR3 length: 17 amino acids. DNA for the CDR3: TGTGCCAGCAGCTTAGGTACGAGACAGACAAACACCGGGGAGCTGTTTTTT. The encoded protein is CASSLGTRQTNTGELFF. Full variable domain (remainder filled in from reference TRBV11-1 and TRBJ2-2): EAEVAQSPRYKITEKSQAVAFWCDPISGHATLYWYRQILGQGPELLVQFQDESVVDDSQLPKDRFSAERLKGVDSTLKIQPAELGDSAMYLCASSLGTRQTNTGELFFGEGSRLTVL.

This clonotype was seen many times. This chain connects TRBV2 to TRBJ1-1; the D gene is possibly TRBD1 (5 bases). CDR3 size: 13 residues. V lost 6 bases, J lost 4 bases, and 12 bases lay in between. In germline, CDR1 is SNHLY, CDR2 FYNNEI. The CDR3 DNA reads as TGTGCCAGCAGAGAAACCGGGGGCACTGAAGCTTTCTTT. It translates to CASRETGGTEAFF.

This clonotype was recorded a few times. This chain links TRBV5-6 with TRBJ1-2; D unresolved. Looked up from germline, CDR1 is SGHDT and CDR2 is YYEEEE. V lost 1 base and J 2 bases, leaving 3 bases between the germline ends. This CDR3 spans 12 amino acids. For the CDR3, the DNA is TGTGCCAGCAGCTTGTCGAACTATGGCTACACCTTC. This gives the protein CASSLSNYGYTF.

This clonotype has a handful of counts. V gene TRBV3-1 combines with J gene TRBJ1-1; D remains unclear. In germline, CDR1 is LGHDT, CDR2 YNNKEL (reference sequence). V was pared by 4 bases and J by 1 base, with 10 bases between. CDR3 length equals 14 residues. The CDR3 reads CASSPWQQNTEAFF. The CDR3 nucleotides are TGTGCCAGCAGCCCCTGGCAGCAGAACACTGAAGCTTTCTTT.

This clonotype was seen only a few times. The rearrangement uses TRBV12-3 or TRBV12-4 and TRBJ2-5, with TRBD1 matching over 7 bases. CDR3 length: 14 amino acids. V was pared by 5 bases and J by 1 base, with 4 bases of the junction left unmatched. CDR3 loop: CASSPTGSQETQYF. The CDR3 coding sequence is TGTGCCAGCAGTCCGACAGGGAGCCAAGAGACCCAGTACTTC.

The chain carries TRBV12-3 or TRBV12-4 and TRBJ1-2, with a possible D match to TRBD1 (5 bases). The V end was cut by 6 bases, the J end by 7 bases, with 18 bases between. The CDR3 length is 14 residues. In DNA, the CDR3 is TGTGCCAGCAGCCCCGCGGGGACCCCCCGTGGCTACACCTTC. It yields the protein CASSPAGTPRGYTF.

The chain recombines TRBV4-1 with TRBJ2-3, with unresolved D. The CDR3 is 15 amino acids. Germline loops: CDR1 MGHRA, CDR2 YSYEKL. Trimming took off 3 bases at V and 6 bases at J, with 16 bases between the two ends. The CDR3, as DNA: TGCGCCAGCAGCCAGGATGCGGCGGCGGTGGATACGCAGTATTTT. Its translation is CASSQDAAAVDTQYF.

This clonotype appeared many times. The chain couples TRBV14 to TRBJ2-7; 11 bases map to TRBD1. There are 14 residues in the CDR3. Germline-derived CDR1 and CDR2 are SGHDN and FVKESK. V dropped 3 bases and J dropped 6; count of bases not matched to a gene: 4. The CDR3 DNA sequence: TGTGCCAGCAGCCAGGGACAGGGGGGGCTCGAGCAGTACTTC. It yields the protein CASSQGQGGLEQYF.

This clonotype was observed a few times. The chain carries TRBV5-4 and TRBJ2-7; 9 positions match TRBD2. With 0 bases clipped from V and 5 bases from J, the junction kept 6 bases outside the gene matches. The CDR3 runs 15 residues. Germline V gene sequence: CDR1 SGHNT, CDR2 YYREEE (reference sequence). The CDR3 region is CASSLEPAGGNEQYF. The DNA of the CDR3 is TGTGCCAGCAGCTTGGAGCCAGCGGGGGGTAACGAGCAGTACTTC.

Only a few counts were recorded for this clonotype. The chain recombines TRBV29-1 with TRBJ1-2, with D tentatively TRBD1 (6 bases). The CDR3 is made up of 15 amino acids. CDR1 and CDR2 (germline): SQVTM, ANQGSEA. Trimming took 1 base from V and 7 from J, leaving 19 bases between them. DNA for the CDR3: TGCAGCGTTGAAGGGGGATCGGACAGAGAGCGTGGCTACACCTTC. Residues: CSVEGGSDRERGYTF.

There are a few counts of this clonotype. The chain is built from TRBV4-1 and TRBJ1-4; D perhaps matches TRBD1 (5 bases). Germline values: CDR1 MGHRA, CDR2 YSYEKL. This CDR3 comprises 15 residues. V shed 1 base and J shed 7 bases, with 13 bases lying between them. The DNA for the CDR3 is TGCGCCAGCAGCCAAGGAGCCCCGGGGCGTGAAAAACTGTTTTTT. Protein sequence: CASSQGAPGREKLFF.

In its sample, this clonotype was seen a few times. This rearrangement joins TRBV5-1 to TRBJ2-4; no firm D call. The V gene lost 4 bases and the J gene lost 6 bases, with 14 bases spanning the gap. Germline V gene data show CDR1 as SGHRS and CDR2 as YFSETQ. The CDR3 extends over 14 amino acids. In DNA form, the CDR3 reads TGCGCCAGCAGCACTGGACCCCCGGGAAACATTCAGTACTTC. It yields the protein CASSTGPPGNIQYF.

The V call is TRBV2, the J call TRBJ2-1; possibly TRBD1 for D (6 bases). The germline V and J ends were trimmed by 8 bases and 0 bases, with 11 bases remaining between them. The germline CDR1 and CDR2 sequences are SNHLY and FYNNEI. CDR3 length: 14 residues. The CDR3 sequence: CASLDSSSYNEQFF. DNA of the CDR3: TGTGCCAGCTTGGACAGCAGCTCCTACAATGAGCAGTTCTTC.

In its sample, this clonotype was seen many times. This rearrangement joins TRBV7-8 to TRBJ2-2; D gene ambiguous. This CDR3 is 12 amino acids long. V shed 5 bases and J shed 5 bases, with 6 bases lying between them. Germline V CDR1 and CDR2: SGHVS, FQNEAQ. CDR3 nucleotides: TGTGCCAGCAGCCTTATAACCGGGGAGCTGTTTTTT. Amino acid sequence: CASSLITGELFF.

The chain uses TRBV12-3 or TRBV12-4 and TRBJ1-1; TRBD1 matches 7 bases. The junction had 9 bases not matched to a gene; V was cut back by 6 bases and J by 5 bases. This CDR3 region has 14 residues. The CDR3 is CASRPLTGWTEAFF. CDR3 DNA: TGTGCCAGCAGGCCACTGACAGGGTGGACTGAAGCTTTCTTT.

In its sample, this clonotype was seen a few times. V and J are TRBV5-1 and TRBJ2-5, with D hard to call. Germline assignment: CDR1 SGHRS and CDR2 YFSETQ. V was clipped by 3 bases and J by 2 bases, with 23 bases between them. The CDR3 is 18 residues long. This CDR3 is CASSSPVNSRERQETQYF. DNA of the CDR3: TGCGCCAGCAGCTCGCCCGTAAACAGTCGAGAGAGACAAGAGACCCAGTACTTC.

This clonotype was recorded a few times. CDR3 residues: CASSLGYTEAFF. As DNA, the CDR3 is TGTGCCAGCAGTTTGGGGTACACTGAAGCTTTCTTT. The V call is TRBV12-3 or TRBV12-4, the J call TRBJ1-1; D unclear. The length of the CDR3 is 12 residues. Trimming removed 3 bases at V and 3 bases at J, with 5 bases between.

This clonotype was counted once. This chain links TRBV2 with TRBJ2-1; no firm D call. Deletions cut 5 bases from V and 7 bases from J, with 6 bases between. The CDR3 runs to 11 residues. Germline CDR1 is SNHLY and CDR2 is FYNNEI. CDR3 in DNA: TGTGCCAGCAGTTCTCGGAATGAGCAGTTCTTC. It codes for CASSSRNEQFF.

This clonotype appeared many times. The chain uses TRBV30 and TRBJ1-1; D ambiguous. V was clipped by 4 bases and J by 4 bases, with 7 bases between them. This CDR3 region has 11 residues. The germline V gene has CDR1 GTSNPN and CDR2 SVGIG (reference sequence). The CDR3 loop reads CAWTRGTEAFF. CDR3 bases: TGTGCCTGGACCCGGGGCACTGAAGCTTTCTTT.

The table lists this clonotype with a few counts. The chain links TRBV29-1 to TRBJ1-2; no definite D call. Germline values: CDR1 SQVTM, CDR2 ANQGSEA. This CDR3 comprises 13 residues. Trimming pared 2 bases from V and 3 bases from J, leaving 10 bases between. The chain's CDR3 is CSVEPPGHYGYTF. The CDR3 coding sequence is TGCAGCGTTGAACCCCCAGGTCACTATGGCTACACCTTC.

There are a few counts of this clonotype. V usage is TRBV6-1 and J usage is TRBJ2-2, with a weak D call TRBD2 (5 bases). This CDR3 has 15 amino acids. Looked up from germline, CDR1 is MNHNS and CDR2 is SASEGT. Trimming shortened V by 4 bases and J by 1 base, and 10 bases separated the two germline ends. The CDR3 reads CASSGGRGNTGELFF. CDR3 in DNA: TGTGCCAGCAGTGGAGGCCGGGGGAACACCGGGGAGCTGTTTTTT.

This clonotype was counted between two and nine times. This chain connects TRBV3-1 to TRBJ1-1, with 7 bases fitting TRBD1. V lost 7 bases and J lost 1; bases outside the gene matches: 6. The CDR3 extends over 14 amino acids. The germline CDR1 and CDR2 sequences are LGHDT and YNNKEL (reference sequence). CDR3 coding DNA: TGTGCCAGCAATCCCGGGACAGCGAACACTGAAGCTTTCTTT. This translates into CASNPGTANTEAFF.